What follows is one TCR beta chain and its context. Antigen unknown. Patients were excluded for autoimmune disease history or systemic immunosuppression. V was shortened by 2 bases and J by 3 bases, with 11 bases between the two germline ends. Germline loops: CDR1 SGHAT, CDR2 FQDESV (reference sequence). This CDR3 contains 14 residues. This sample was included in a study of OX40 agonist ivuxolimab in advanced cancers. At the level of the study: An agonistic human IgG2 monoclonal antibody against OX40 (CD134) was given.

Broader study findings: CD8+ T cells were the subset that, on average, had more expanded clones than CD4+.

Produced via immunoSEQ multiplex PCR; TCRdb's table is partial and in-frame only. The sample has 45,000 to 50,000 clones; about nine tenths are singletons. The sequenced sample was CD4+ or CD8+ T cells sorted from blood, obtained in a trial of the OX40 agonist ivuxolimab. The chain uses TRBV11-1 and TRBJ2-7; D is perhaps TRBD1 (6 bases). The TCR comes from an adult with an advanced solid tumor such as melanoma, head and neck, liver or kidney cancer. The CDR3: CASSLQGKNYEQYF. CDR3 coding DNA: TGTGCCAGCAGCTTACAGGGGAAAAACTACGAGCAGTACTTC.